A single sample gave rise to the 12 T cell receptor beta chains below, sequenced in a study of shared clonotypes between healthy human individuals. Libraries were prepared by immunoSEQ multiplex PCR; TCRdb keeps only in-frame clonotypes and omits some of them. The repertoire holds roughly 1,100,000 clones, with 60% to 80% as singletons. The sequenced material came from memory CD4+ T cells sorted from blood. The subset was: CD45RA-negative fraction. The source of these receptors is a man between 18 and 29 years old in good health.

CDR3 residues: CAIRYDRANTEAFF. DNA for the CDR3: TGTGCCATCAGGTACGACAGGGCGAACACTGAAGCTTTCTTT. The V and J genes are TRBV10-3 and TRBJ1-1; 7 bases are a match to TRBD1. The CDR3 is 14 amino acids. CDR1 and CDR2 (germline): ENHRY, SYGVKD. J lost 1 base, V lost 6 bases, and 5 bases had no gene match.

V gene TRBV5-1 combines with J gene TRBJ2-7; 8 nucleotides line up with TRBD1. With 1 base clipped from V and 3 bases from J, the junction kept 3 bases outside the gene matches. CDR3 length equals 14 residues. The germline V gene has CDR1 SGHRS and CDR2 YFSETQ. The CDR3 DNA reads as TGCGCCAGCAGCTTGATGGACAGGGTCTACGAGCAGTACTTC. It yields the protein CASSLMDRVYEQYF.

The V call is TRBV5-6, the J call TRBJ2-7; D could derive from TRBD1 or TRBD2 (5 bases each). The V gene lost 4 bases and the J gene lost 6 bases, with 20 bases spanning the gap. CDR3 length: 15 residues. The V gene's germline CDR1 is SGHDT and CDR2 YYEEEE. CDR3 nucleotides: TGTGCCAGCAGCCTAGGGACGGACCCCCTCGTCGAGCAGTACTTC. It is translated as CASSLGTDPLVEQYF. Full variable domain (remainder filled in from reference TRBV5-6 and TRBJ2-7): DAGVTQSPTHLIKTRGQQVTLRCSPKSGHDTVSWYQQALGQGPQFIFQYYEEEERQRGNFPDRFSGHQFPNYSSELNVNALLLGDSALYLCASSLGTDPLVEQYFGPGTRLTVT.

The chain links TRBV9 to TRBJ2-7; D may be TRBD1 (6 bases). Trimming removed 4 bases from V and 0 bases from J, with 11 bases in between. CDR3 length equals 14 residues. Germline V lookup: CDR1 SGDLS, CDR2 YYNGEE. The CDR3 sequence is CASSLGTPSYEQYF. The CDR3 coding sequence is TGTGCCAGCAGCCTCGGGACACCCTCCTACGAGCAGTACTTC.

This clone turned up a few times. CDR3 nucleotides: TGCGCCAGCAGCGAACAGGGTCCGAACACTGAAGCTTTCTTT. It codes for CASSEQGPNTEAFF. This chain links TRBV5-1 with TRBJ1-1; possible D gene TRBD1, 6 bases. CDR1 is SGHRS, CDR2 YFSETQ, per germline. This CDR3 spans 14 amino acids. Trimming removed 4 bases at V and 1 base at J, with 11 bases between.

The chain combines TRBV30 with TRBJ1-4, with D maybe TRBD1 (6 bases). V lost 3 bases and J lost 6, with 14 bases in between. CDR3 length: 14 residues. Germline V CDR1 and CDR2: GTSNPN, SVGIG (reference sequence). This CDR3 reads CAWRAGVVHEKLFF. In DNA form, the CDR3 reads TGTGCCTGGAGAGCAGGGGTAGTGCATGAAAAACTGTTTTTT.

Many counts were recorded for this clone. This chain connects TRBV19 to TRBJ2-1; D possibly matches TRBD1 or TRBD2 (6 bases each). CDR3 size: 15 residues. Germline CDR1 reads LNHDA; CDR2 reads SQIVND (reference sequence). With 3 bases removed from V and 0 bases from J, the gap between germline ends came to 9 bases. This chain's CDR3 is CASSMGGASYNEQFF. The CDR3 nucleotides read TGTGCCAGTAGTATGGGGGGCGCCTCCTACAATGAGCAGTTCTTC.

Here the CDR3 reads CASSLPAGGYGYTF. CDR3 DNA: TGTGCCAGCAGCTTGCCAGCTGGGGGCTATGGCTACACCTTC. J is TRBJ1-2 and V is TRBV5-6; TRBD1 is a possible D gene (5 bases). V was clipped by 1 base and J by 4 bases, with 11 bases between them. The CDR3 sequence is 14 residues long. The V gene's germline CDR1 is SGHDT and CDR2 YYEEEE.

The chain couples TRBV6-1 to TRBJ2-6; 8 bases fit TRBD1. The CDR3 extends over 14 amino acids. The trim removed 6 bases at V and 3 bases at J, leaving 1 base unmatched. Germline CDR1 MNHNS, CDR2 SASEGT. This CDR3 is CASRDRGGANVLTF. DNA for the CDR3: TGTGCCAGCAGAGACAGGGGTGGGGCCAACGTCCTGACTTTC.

In regard to this clone: This same CDR3 is encoded by further DNA sequences in the sample. The chain couples TRBV7-2 to TRBJ2-7; 13 bases fit TRBD2. With V trimmed by 5 bases and J by 6 bases, 7 bases remained unmatched. The V gene's germline CDR1 is SGHTA and CDR2 FQGNSA. The CDR3 sequence is 15 residues long. CDR3 amino acids: CASSLRLAGGGEQYF. In DNA form, the CDR3 reads TGTGCCAGCAGCCTAAGACTAGCGGGAGGAGGCGAGCAGTACTTC.

V and J are TRBV7-2 and TRBJ1-4; D possibly corresponds to TRBD1 (6 bases). CDR3 length equals 15 residues. The germline V gene encodes CDR1 SGHTA and CDR2 FQGNSA. Trimming pared 1 base from V and 5 bases from J, leaving 11 bases between. The CDR3 here is CASSLDGQRNEKLFF. Here the CDR3 DNA reads TGTGCCAGCAGCTTAGACGGACAGCGCAATGAAAAACTGTTTTTT.

This chain links TRBV6-1 with TRBJ1-6; D might be TRBD1 (6 bases). The V and J ends lost 4 bases and 9 bases respectively, with 13 bases between them. CDR3 length: 14 residues. In germline, CDR1 is MNHNS, CDR2 SASEGT. CDR3 sequence (DNA): TGTGCCAGCAGTGCCGGGGGGCTAGGTTCACCCCTCCACTTT. Translating gives CASSAGGLGSPLHF.